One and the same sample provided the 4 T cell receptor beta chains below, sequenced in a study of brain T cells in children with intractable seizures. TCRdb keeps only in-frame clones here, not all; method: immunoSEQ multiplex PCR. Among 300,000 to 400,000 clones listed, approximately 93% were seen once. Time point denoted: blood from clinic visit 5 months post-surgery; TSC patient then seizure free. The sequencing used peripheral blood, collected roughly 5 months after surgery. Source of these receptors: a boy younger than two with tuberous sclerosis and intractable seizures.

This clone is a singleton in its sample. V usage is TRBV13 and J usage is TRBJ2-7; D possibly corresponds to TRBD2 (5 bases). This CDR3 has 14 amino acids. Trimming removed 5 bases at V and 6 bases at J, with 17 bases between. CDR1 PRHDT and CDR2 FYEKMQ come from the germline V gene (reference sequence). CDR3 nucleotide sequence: TGTGCCAGCAGCCAAAACGGGATCTCCGGCGAGCAGTACTTC. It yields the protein CASSQNGISGEQYF.

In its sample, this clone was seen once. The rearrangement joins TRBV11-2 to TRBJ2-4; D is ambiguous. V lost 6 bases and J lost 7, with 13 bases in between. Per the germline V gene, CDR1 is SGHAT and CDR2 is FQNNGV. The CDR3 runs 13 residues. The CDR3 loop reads CASRRWTDNIQYF. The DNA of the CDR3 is TGTGCCAGCAGACGCTGGACGGATAACATTCAGTACTTC. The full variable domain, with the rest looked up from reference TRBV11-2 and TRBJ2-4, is EAGVAQSPRYKIIEKRQSVAFWCNPISGHATLYWYQQILGQGPKLLIQFQNNGVVDDSQLPKDRFSAERLKGVDSTLKIQPAKLEDSAVYLCASRRWTDNIQYFGAGTRLSVL.

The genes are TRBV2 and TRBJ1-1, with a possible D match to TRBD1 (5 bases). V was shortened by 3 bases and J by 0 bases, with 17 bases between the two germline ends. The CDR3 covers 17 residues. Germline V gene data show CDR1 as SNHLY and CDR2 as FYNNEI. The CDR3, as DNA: TGTGCCAGCAGTGATTTTAAGGGGTCCAACATGAACACTGAAGCTTTCTTT. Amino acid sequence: CASSDFKGSNMNTEAFF.

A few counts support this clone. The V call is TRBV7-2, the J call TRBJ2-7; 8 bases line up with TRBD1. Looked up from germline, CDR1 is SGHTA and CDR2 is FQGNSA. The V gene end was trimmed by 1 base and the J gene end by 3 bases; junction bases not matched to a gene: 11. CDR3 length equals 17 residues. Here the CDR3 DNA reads TGTGCCAGCAGCTTAGTTCGGACAGGGACAGTGGGCTACGAGCAGTACTTC. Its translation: CASSLVRTGTVGYEQYF.